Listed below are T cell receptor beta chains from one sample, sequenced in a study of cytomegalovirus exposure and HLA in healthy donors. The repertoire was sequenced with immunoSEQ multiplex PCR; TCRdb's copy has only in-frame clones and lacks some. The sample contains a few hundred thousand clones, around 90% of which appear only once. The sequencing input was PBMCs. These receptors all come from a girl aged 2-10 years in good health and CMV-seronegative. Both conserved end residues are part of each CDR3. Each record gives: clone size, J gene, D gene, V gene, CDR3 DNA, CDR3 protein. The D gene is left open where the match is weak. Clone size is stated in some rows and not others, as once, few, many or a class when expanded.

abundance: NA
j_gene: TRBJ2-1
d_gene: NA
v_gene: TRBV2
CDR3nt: TGTGCCAGCAGTGATGGAGGAAATGAGCAGTTCTTC
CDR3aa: CASSDGGNEQFF

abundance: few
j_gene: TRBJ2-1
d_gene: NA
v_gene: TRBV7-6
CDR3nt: TGTGCCAGCAGCACAGGACAGTACAATGAGCAGTTCTTC
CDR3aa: CASSTGQYNEQFF

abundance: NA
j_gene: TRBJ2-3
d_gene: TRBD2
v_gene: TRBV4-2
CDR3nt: TGTGCCAGCAGCCAATCAGCGGGGAACACAGATACGCAGTATTTT
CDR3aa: CASSQSAGNTDTQYF

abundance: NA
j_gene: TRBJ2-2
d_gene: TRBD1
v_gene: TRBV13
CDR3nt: TGTGCCAGCAGTAGACCCGGGACAGGGAGGACCGGGGAGCTGTTTTTT
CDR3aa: CASSRPGTGRTGELFF

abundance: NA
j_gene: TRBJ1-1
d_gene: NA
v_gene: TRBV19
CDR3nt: TGTGCCAGTAGTAGCGTGGCGGGGCGGTCAAACACTGAAGCTTTCTTT
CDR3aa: CASSSVAGRSNTEAFF

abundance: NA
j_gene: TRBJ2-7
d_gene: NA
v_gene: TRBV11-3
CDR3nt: TGTGCCAGCAGCAGGACAGCTACCTACGAGCAGTACTTC
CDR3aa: CASSRTATYEQYF

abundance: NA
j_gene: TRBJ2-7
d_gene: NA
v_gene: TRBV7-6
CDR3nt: TGTGCCAGCAGCTCCCAGGACAGTCCCTACGAGCAGTACTTC
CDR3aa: CASSSQDSPYEQYF

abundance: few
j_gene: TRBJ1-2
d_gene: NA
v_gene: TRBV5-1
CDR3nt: TGCGCCAGCAGTTCAAAGGGGGATGGCTACACCTTC
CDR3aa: CASSSKGDGYTF

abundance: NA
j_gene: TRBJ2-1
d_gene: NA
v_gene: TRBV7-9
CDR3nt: TGTGCCAGCAGCCCCCGGGCCACTAGCTCCTACAATGAGCAGTTCTTC
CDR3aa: CASSPRATSSYNEQFF

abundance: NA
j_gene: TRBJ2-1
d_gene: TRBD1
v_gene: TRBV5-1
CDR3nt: TGCGCCAGCAGCTTGTTGACAGGGGGCAATGAGCAGTTCTTC
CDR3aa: CASSLLTGGNEQFF

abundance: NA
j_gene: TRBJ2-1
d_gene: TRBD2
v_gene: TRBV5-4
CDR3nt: TGTGCCAGCAGCCCAACTAGCGGGGGCTCCTACAATGAGCAGTTCTTC
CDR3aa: CASSPTSGGSYNEQFF

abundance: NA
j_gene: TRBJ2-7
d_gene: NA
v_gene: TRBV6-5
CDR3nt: TGTGCCAGCAGTAAGACAGCTTACGAGCAGTACTTC
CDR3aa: CASSKTAYEQYF

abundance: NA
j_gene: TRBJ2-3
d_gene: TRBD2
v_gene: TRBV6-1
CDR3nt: TGTGCCAGCAGTGCCGGCAGCGGGGGAGATACGCAGTATTTT
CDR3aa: CASSAGSGGDTQYF

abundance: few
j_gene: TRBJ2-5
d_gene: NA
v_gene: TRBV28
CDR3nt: TGTGCCAGCAGTTTACTCCGGGGGTCCTGGGAGACCCAGTACTTC
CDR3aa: CASSLLRGSWETQYF

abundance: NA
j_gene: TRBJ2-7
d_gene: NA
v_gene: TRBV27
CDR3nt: TGTGCCAGCACCCCAACCCCCGGGAGCCTCGAGCAGTACTTC
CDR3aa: CASTPTPGSLEQYF

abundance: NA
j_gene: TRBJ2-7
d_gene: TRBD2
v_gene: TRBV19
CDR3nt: TGTGCCAGTAGTACGCCGGGACTAGCGGGAGGGGGATCGTACGAGCAGTACTTC
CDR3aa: CASSTPGLAGGGSYEQYF

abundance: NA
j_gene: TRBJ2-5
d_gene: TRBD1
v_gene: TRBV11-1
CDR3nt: TGTGCCAGCAGCCGAAAGACAGGGCCAGAGACCCAGTACTTC
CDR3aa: CASSRKTGPETQYF

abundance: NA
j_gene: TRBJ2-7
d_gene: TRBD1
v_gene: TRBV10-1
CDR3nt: TGCGCCAGCAGTGACACGGGGACCGGGACAGAAACCTACGAGCAGTACTTC
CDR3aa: CASSDTGTGTETYEQYF

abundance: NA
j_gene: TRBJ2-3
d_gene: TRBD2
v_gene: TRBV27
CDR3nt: TGTGCCAGCAGTCTTGGGCGGGGGGCTAGGATAACGCAGTATTTT
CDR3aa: CASSLGRGARITQYF

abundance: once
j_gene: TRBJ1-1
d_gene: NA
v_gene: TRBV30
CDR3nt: TGTGCCTCCCGGGGGGGGTCGACAGCTCTTTACACTGAAGCTTTCTTT
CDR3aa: CASRGGSTALYTEAFF

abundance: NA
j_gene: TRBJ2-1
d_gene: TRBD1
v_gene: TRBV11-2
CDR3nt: TGTGCCAGCAGCTTCGGGACAGGGTTGAATGAGCAGTTCTTC
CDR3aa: CASSFGTGLNEQFF

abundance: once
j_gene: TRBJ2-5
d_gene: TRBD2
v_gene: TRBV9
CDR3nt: TGTGCCAGCAGCGTAGCGGGGGGGCAAGAGACCCAGTACTTC
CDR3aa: CASSVAGGQETQYF

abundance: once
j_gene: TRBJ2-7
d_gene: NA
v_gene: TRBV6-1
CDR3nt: TGTGCCAGCAGTGAAATTAGACAGACCTCCGAGCAGTACTTC
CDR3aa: CASSEIRQTSEQYF

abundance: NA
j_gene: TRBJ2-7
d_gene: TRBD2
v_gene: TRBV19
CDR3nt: TGTGCCTCGGGGGGGTATTTCGACGGGGGCGAGCAGTACTTC
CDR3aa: CASGGYFDGGEQYF

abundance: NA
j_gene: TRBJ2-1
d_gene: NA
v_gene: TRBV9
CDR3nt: TGTGCCAGCAGCGTAGTCGTGGGTAGCGCCGCCTACAATGAGCAGTTCTTC
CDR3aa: CASSVVVGSAAYNEQFF

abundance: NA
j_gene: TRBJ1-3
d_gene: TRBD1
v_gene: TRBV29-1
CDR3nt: TGCAGCGTTGGGGAGACAGGGGGCGGTAACACCATATATTTT
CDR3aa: CSVGETGGGNTIYF

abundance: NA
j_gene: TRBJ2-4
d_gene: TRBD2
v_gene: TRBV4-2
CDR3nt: TGTGCCAGCAGCCAAGATCGGGGGGGCATTCAGTACTTC
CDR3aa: CASSQDRGGIQYF

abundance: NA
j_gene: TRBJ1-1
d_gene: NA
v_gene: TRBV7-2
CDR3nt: TGTGCCAGCAGGACGGGAGCTTTCTTT
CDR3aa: CASRTGAFF

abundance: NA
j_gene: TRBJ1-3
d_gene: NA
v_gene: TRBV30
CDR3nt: TGTGCCTGGAGTACAGGAAGGACGAGCTCTGGAAACACCATATATTTT
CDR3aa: CAWSTGRTSSGNTIYF

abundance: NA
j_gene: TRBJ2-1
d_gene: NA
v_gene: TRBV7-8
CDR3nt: TGTGCCAGCAGCTTTGTTAGCTACAATGAGCAGTTCTTC
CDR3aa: CASSFVSYNEQFF

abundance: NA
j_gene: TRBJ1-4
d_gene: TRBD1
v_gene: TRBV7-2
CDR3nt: TGTGCCAGCAGCCAAGGGACAGGAGAAAAACTGTTTTTT
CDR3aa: CASSQGTGEKLFF